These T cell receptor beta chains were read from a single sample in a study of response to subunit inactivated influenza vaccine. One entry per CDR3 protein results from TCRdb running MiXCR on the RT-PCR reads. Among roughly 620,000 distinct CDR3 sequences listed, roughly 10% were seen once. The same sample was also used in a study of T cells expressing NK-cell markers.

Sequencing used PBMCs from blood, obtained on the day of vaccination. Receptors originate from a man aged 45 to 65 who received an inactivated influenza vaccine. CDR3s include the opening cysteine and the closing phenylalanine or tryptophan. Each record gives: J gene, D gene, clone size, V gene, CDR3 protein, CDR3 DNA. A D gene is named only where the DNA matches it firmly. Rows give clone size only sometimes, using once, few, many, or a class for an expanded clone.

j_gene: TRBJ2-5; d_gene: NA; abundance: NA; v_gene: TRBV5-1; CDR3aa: CASSSGISQETQYF; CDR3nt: TGCGCCAGCAGCTCGGGGATCTCCCAAGAGACCCAGTACTTC
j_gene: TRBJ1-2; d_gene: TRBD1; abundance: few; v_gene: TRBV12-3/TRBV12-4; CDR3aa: CASSSTGTDFLYGYTF; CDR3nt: TGTGCCAGCAGCTCCACCGGGACAGATTTTCTCTATGGCTACACCTTC
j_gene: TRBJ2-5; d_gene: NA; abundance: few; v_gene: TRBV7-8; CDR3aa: CASSLAGRGLQETQYF; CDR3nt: TGTGCCAGCAGCTTAGCCGGTCGGGGCCTACAAGAGACCCAGTACTTC
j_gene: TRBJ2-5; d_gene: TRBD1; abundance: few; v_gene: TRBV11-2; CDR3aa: CASSLGTGSGLLQETQYF; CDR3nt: TGTGCCAGCAGCCTCGGGACAGGGTCGGGACTACTCCAAGAGACCCAGTACTTC
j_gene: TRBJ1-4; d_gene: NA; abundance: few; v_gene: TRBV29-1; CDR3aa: CSVEDAATNEKLFF; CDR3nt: TGCAGCGTTGAAGATGCCGCAACTAATGAAAAACTGTTTTTT
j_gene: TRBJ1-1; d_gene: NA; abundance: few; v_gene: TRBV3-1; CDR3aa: CASSQGIGGEAFF; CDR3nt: TGTGCCAGCAGCCAAGGTATCGGAGGGGAAGCTTTCTTT
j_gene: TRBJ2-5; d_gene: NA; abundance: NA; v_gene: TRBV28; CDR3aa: CASSYRSRRETQYF; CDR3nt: TGTGCCAGCAGTTACCGTTCTAGAAGGGAGACCCAGTACTTC
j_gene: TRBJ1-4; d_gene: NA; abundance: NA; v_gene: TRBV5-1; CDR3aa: CASCRATNEKLFF; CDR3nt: TGCGCCAGCTGTAGGGCAACTAATGAAAAACTGTTTTTT
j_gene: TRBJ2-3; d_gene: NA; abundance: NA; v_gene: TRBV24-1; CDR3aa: CATSDKLPASGDTQYF; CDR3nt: TGTGCCACCAGTGACAAACTCCCTGCCTCCGGAGATACGCAGTATTTT
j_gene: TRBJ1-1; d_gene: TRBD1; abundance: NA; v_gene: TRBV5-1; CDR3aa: CASSSRTGRNTEAFF; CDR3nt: TGCGCCAGCAGCTCCAGGACAGGGAGGAACACTGAAGCTTTCTTT
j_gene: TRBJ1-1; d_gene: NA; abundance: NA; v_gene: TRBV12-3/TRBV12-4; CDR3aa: CASSLSQGNTEAFF; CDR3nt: TGTGCCAGCAGTTTAAGTCAAGGGAACACTGAAGCTTTCTTT
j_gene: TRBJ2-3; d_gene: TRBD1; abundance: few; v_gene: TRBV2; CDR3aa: CASSVVGGRLDTQYF; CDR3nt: TGTGCCAGCAGTGTTGTAGGGGGCAGATTGGATACGCAGTATTTT
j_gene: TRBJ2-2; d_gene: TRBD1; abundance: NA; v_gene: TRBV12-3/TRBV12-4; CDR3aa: CASSLKGAHGELFF; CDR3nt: TGTGCCAGCAGTTTGAAGGGGGCTCACGGGGAGCTGTTTTTT
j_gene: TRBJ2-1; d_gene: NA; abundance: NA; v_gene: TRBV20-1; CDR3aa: CSASDGYYNEQFF; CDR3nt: TGCAGTGCCTCGGACGGATACTACAATGAGCAGTTCTTC
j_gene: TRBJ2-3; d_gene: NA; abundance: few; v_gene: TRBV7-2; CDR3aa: CASSPYRGSSDTQYF; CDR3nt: TGTGCCAGCAGCCCATACCGGGGGTCGTCAGATACGCAGTATTTT